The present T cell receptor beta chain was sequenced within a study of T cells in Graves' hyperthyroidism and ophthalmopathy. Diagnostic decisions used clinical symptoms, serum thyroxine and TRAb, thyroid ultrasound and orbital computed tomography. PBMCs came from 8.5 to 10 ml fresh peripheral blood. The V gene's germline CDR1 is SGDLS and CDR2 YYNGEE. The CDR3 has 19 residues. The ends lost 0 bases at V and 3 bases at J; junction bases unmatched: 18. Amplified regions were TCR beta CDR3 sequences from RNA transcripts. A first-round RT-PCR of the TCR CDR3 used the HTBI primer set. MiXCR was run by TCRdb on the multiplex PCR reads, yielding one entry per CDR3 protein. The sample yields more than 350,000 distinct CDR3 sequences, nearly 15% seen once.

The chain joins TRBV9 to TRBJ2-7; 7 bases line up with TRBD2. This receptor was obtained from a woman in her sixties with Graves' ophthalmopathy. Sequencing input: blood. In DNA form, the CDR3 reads TGTGCCAGCAGCGTAGGGGCCGGGGGTACCGCTAGCGGAGTCTACGAGCAGTACTTC. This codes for CASSVGAGGTASGVYEQYF.